This record looks at one TCR beta chain sequence and its context. Its antigen remains undetermined. Base qualities are not at hand, and no much larger clone is one base apart. The time point label, read with the paper, signifies: baseline before oral tofacitinib. From alopecia areata patients, peripheral blood was collected along with lesional scalp punch biopsies. After PBMCs were isolated by density centrifugation and stained for CD3, CD4 and CD8, a FACSAria was used to sort CD4+ and CD8+ T cells. This sample was taken from a study of CD8+ T cells in alopecia areata (dated by TCRdb to 2016 to 2019). Looking at the study overall: The treated patients, all with moderate-to-severe alopecia areata, were enrolled in an open-label pilot trial of oral tofacitinib given at 5 to 10 mg twice daily. Patients received tofacitinib for 6 to 18 months and were then followed off drug for 6 months to check for delayed response and recurrence. In both human patients and the C3H/HeJ mouse model, the study applied high-throughput TCRbeta sequencing to look at T cell clonal expansion in alopecia areata. Human TCRbeta sequencing covered scalp tissue and sorted CD4+ and CD8+ peripheral blood T cells from patchy and totalis/universalis alopecia areata patients and healthy controls. Biopsies were taken from tofacitinib-treated patients at baseline and at 4 and 24 weeks of treatment, and a later scalp biopsy was taken in several of the tofacitinib-treated patients. Clonality in the scalp was compared among normal scalp (n=4), patchy alopecia areata scalp (n=8), and alopecia totalis/universalis scalp (n=8). RNA was extracted with the PAXgene miRNA kit for fixed scalp, the miRNeasy kit for PBMCs, and the RNeasy kit for mouse skin. TCRbeta CDR3 regions were amplified by immunoSEQ multiplex PCR using 35 Vbeta forward and 13 Jbeta reverse primers. Overall results and qualifications from the work: Scalp TCR repertoire analysis is complicated because resident alphabeta T cells in normal human skin are also sequenced, whereas mouse skin is dominated by gammadelta T cells. Compared with normal scalp, lesional scalp had higher clonality and more expanded CD8+ clones, particularly in alopecia totalis/universalis, a pattern that suggests antigenic drive. TCR sequences shared between patients were less clear than in mice, possibly partly because of HLA diversity in the patient population.

V gives up 10 bases and J gives up 1 base, and the segment between their germline ends measures 16 bases. Taken from the germline V gene, the CDR1 and CDR2 loops are SGHTA and FQGNSA. The CDR3 numbers 14 residues from cysteine through phenylalanine. Of the read, only the CDR3 DNA is kept; its 42 bases are in frame from base 1. Libraries were constructed by the immunoSEQ multiplex PCR assay. RNA was extracted from all samples and reverse transcribed into cDNA, which served as template for TCR sequencing. First-strand cDNA was synthesized using SuperScript III with a 2:1 mix of oligo-dT and random hexamers. A synthetic immune receptor repertoire was used to gauge amplification bias, and whatever bias remained was removed computationally. Per the original workflow: Raw reads were preprocessed to remove errors, and CDR3 was defined according to IMGT conventions as the region from the conserved cysteine to phenylalanine. To get clonality, Shannon entropy was normalized by log2 of the number of productive unique TCRs and the result was subtracted from 1. Whether scalp clones were CD4 or CD8 was inferred by matching scalp TCRbeta sequences against CD4 and CD8 repertoires sorted from blood. Imported from immuneACCESS, the table was reduced by TCRdb to in-frame sequences with V and J called. These copies leave out some clones; in studies compared against another copy, an unresolved V gene accounts for under half, and the cause of the remainder is not known. V, J and clone size reflect that table, while D and trimming were determined from the DNA. The sample profile shows 100,000 to 150,000 clones; roughly 50% of them were found once. The top ten clonotypes cover approximately 18% of the sample.

In this chain, TRBV7-2 is recombined with TRBJ1-2, with the D gene not clear enough to name. The sequencing here drew on CD8+ T cells sorted from blood, taken at week 0. This TCR was sampled from a human donor with alopecia areata. Here is the DNA: TGTGCCACCCTAGGGCCAGACCTTAACTATGGCTACACCTTC. Protein translation: CATLGPDLNYGYTF.